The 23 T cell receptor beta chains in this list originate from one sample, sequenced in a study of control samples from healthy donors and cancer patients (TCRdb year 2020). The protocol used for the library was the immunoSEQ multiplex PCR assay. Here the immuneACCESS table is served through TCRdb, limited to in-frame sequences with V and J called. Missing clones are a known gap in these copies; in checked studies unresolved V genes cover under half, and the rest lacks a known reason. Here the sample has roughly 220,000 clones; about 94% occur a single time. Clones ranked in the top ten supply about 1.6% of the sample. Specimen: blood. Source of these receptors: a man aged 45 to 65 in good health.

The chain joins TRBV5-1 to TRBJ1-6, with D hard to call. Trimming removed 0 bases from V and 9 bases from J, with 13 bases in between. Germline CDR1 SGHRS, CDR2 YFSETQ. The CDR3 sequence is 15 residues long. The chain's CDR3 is CASSLDTLWASPLHF. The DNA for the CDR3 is TGCGCCAGCAGCTTGGACACACTCTGGGCTTCACCCCTCCACTTT.

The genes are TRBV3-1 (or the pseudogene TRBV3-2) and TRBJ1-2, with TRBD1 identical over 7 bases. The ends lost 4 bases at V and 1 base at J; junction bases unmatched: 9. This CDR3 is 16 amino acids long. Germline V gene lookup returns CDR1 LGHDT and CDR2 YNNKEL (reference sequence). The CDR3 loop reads CASSPALGQDNYGYTF. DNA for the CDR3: TGTGCCAGCAGCCCAGCTCTAGGACAGGATAACTATGGCTACACCTTC.

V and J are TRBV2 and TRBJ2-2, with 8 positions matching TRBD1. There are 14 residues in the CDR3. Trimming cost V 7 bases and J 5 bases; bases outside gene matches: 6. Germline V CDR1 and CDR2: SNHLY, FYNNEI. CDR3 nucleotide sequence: TGTGCCAGCACGGATGACAGGGGAACCGGGGAGCTGTTTTTT. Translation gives CASTDDRGTGELFF.

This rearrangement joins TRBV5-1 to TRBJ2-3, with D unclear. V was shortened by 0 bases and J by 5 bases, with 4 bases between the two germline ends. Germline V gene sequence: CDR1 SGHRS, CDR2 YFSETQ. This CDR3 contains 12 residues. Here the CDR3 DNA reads TGCGCCAGCAGCTTGGCCAAAGATACGCAGTATTTT. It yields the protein CASSLAKDTQYF.

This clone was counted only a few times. CDR3 protein: CASSLTGMGPSVREQYV. CDR3 nucleotide sequence: TGCGCCAGCAGCTTGACAGGGATGGGACCGAGCGTGCGCGAGCAGTACGTC. V usage is TRBV5-1 and J usage is TRBJ2-7, with D perhaps TRBD1 (6 bases). V lost 1 base, J lost 6 bases, and 23 bases lay in between. CDR3 length: 17 amino acids. The germline gives CDR1 SGHRS, CDR2 YFSETQ.

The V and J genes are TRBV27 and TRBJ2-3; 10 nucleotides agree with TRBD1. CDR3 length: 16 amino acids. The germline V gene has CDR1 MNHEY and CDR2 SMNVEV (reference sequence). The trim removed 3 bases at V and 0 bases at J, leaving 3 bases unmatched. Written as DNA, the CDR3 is TGTGCCAGCAGTTTCCGGGACAGGGGTAGCACAGATACGCAGTATTTT. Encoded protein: CASSFRDRGSTDTQYF.

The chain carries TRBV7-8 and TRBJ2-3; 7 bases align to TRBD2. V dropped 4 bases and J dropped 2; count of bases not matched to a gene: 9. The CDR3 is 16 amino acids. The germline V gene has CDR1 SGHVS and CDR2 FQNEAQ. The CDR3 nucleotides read TGTGCCAGCAGCTCTGGGCTGGGACTACCCACAGATACGCAGTATTTT. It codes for CASSSGLGLPTDTQYF. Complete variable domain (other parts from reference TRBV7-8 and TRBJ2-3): GAGVSQSPRYKVAKRGQDVALRCDPISGHVSLFWYQQALGQGPEFLTYFQNEAQLDKSGLPSDRFFAERPEGSVSTLKIQRTQQEDSAVYLCASSSGLGLPTDTQYFGPGTRLTVL.

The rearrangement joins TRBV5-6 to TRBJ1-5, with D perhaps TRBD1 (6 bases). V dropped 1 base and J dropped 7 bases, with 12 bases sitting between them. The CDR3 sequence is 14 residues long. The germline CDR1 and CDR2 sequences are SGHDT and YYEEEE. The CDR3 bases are TGTGCCAGCAGCTTGAGGGGGATAGGACAGCCCCAGCATTTT. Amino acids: CASSLRGIGQPQHF.

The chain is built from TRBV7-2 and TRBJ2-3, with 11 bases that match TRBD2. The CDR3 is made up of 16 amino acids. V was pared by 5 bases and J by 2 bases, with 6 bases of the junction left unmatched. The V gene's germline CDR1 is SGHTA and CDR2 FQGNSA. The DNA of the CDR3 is TGTGCCAGCAGCCCCTCTAGCGGGGGGTACACAGATACGCAGTATTTT. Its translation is CASSPSSGGYTDTQYF.

In nucleotides, the CDR3 is TGTGCCAGCAGTTCTAGACGGTCGGACTATGGCTACACCTTC. Residues: CASSSRRSDYGYTF. The rearrangement joins TRBV6-6 to TRBJ1-2; D is unresolved. Germline values: CDR1 MNHNY, CDR2 SVGAGI (reference sequence). The CDR3 contains 14 residues. Trimming left V 4 bases short and J 3 bases short, with 12 bases between.

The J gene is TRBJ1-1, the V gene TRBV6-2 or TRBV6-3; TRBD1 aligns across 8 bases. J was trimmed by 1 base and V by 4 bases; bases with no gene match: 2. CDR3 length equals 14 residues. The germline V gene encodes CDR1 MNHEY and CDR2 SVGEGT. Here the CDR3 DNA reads TGTGCCAGCAGTTTGGACAGGGCGAACACTGAAGCTTTCTTT. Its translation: CASSLDRANTEAFF.

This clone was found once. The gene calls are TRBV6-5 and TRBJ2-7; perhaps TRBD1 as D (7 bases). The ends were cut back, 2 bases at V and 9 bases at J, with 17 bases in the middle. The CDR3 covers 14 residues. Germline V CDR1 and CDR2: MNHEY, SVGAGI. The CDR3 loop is CASSYGGGSLVQYF. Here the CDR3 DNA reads TGTGCCAGCAGTTACGGAGGGGGCAGCTTAGTGCAGTACTTC.

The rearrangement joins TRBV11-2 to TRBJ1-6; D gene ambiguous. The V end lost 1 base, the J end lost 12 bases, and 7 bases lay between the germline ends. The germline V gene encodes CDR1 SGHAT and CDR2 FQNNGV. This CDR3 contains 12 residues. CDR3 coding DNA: TGTGCCAGCAGCTTAGGCGGCGAACCCCTCCACTTT. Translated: CASSLGGEPLHF.

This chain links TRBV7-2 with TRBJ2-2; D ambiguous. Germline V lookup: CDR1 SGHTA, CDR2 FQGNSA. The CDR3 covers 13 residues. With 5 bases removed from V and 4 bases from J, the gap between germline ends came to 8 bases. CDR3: CASSRSVTGELFF. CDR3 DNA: TGTGCCAGCAGCCGCTCGGTCACCGGGGAGCTGTTTTTT.

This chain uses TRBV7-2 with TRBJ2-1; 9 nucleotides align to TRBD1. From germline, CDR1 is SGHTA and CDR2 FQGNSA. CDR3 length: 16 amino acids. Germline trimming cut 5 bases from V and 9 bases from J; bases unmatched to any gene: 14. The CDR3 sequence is CASSRGQGPRRGEQFF. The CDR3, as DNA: TGTGCCAGCAGCAGAGGACAGGGGCCCCGCCGCGGTGAGCAGTTCTTC. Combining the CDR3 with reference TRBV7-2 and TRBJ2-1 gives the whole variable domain GAGVSQSPSNKVTEKGKDVELRCDPISGHTALYWYRQSLGQGLEFLIYFQGNSAPDKSGLPSDRFSAERTGGSVSTLTIQRTQQEDSAVYLCASSRGQGPRRGEQFFGPGTRLTVL.

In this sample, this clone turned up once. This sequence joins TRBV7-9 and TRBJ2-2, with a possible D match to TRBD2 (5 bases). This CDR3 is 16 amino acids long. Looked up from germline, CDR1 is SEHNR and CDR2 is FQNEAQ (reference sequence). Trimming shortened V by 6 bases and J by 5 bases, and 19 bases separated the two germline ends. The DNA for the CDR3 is TGTGCCAGCAGTTCCCCGACCGGGGTGGAGACCGGGGAGCTGTTTTTT. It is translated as CASSSPTGVETGELFF.

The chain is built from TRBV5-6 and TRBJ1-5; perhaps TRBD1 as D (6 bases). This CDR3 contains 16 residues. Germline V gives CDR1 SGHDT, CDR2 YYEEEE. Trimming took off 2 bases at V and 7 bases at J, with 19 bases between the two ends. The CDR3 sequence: CASSFGQSHLGQPQHF. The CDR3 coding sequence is TGTGCCAGCAGCTTCGGACAGTCCCATCTAGGGCAGCCCCAGCATTTT. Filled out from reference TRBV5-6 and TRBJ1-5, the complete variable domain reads DAGVTQSPTHLIKTRGQQVTLRCSPKSGHDTVSWYQQALGQGPQFIFQYYEEEERQRGNFPDRFSGHQFPNYSSELNVNALLLGDSALYLCASSFGQSHLGQPQHFGDGTRLSIL.

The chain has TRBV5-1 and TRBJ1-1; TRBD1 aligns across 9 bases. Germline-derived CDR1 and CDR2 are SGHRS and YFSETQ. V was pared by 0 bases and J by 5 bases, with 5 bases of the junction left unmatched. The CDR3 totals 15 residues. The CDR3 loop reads CASSLATGGVTEAFF. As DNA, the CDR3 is TGCGCCAGCAGCTTGGCCACAGGGGGCGTAACTGAAGCTTTCTTT.

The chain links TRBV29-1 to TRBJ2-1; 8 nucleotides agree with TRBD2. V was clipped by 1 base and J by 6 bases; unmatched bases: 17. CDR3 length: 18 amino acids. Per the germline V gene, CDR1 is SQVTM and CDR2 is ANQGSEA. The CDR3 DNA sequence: TGCAGCGTTGAAGCGGGCGGGCGGGGACTAGTCCTAGGCAATGAGCAGTTCTTC. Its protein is CSVEAGGRGLVLGNEQFF.

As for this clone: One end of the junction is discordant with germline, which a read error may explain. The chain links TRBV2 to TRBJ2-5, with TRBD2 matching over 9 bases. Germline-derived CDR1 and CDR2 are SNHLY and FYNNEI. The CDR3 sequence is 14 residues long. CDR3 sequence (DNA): TGTCCCAGCACCGGGGGCGGGGGGGCGGAGACCCAGTACTTC. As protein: CPSTGGGGAETQYF.

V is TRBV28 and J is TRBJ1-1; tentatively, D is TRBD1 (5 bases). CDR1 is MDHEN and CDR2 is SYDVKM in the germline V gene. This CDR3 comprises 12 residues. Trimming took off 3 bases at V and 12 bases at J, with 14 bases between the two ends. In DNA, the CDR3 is TGTGCCAGCAGTTTGGCCAGGGTTGGAACTTTCTTT. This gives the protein CASSLARVGTFF.

In DNA, the CDR3 is TGCGCCAGCAGCTTGTCTACAGGGGCTACTAACTATGGCTACACCTTC. This codes for CASSLSTGATNYGYTF. V and J are TRBV5-1 and TRBJ1-2; 7 bases align to TRBD1. The trim removed 1 base at V and 0 bases at J, leaving 6 bases unmatched. This CDR3 is 16 amino acids long. Germline V gives CDR1 SGHRS, CDR2 YFSETQ.

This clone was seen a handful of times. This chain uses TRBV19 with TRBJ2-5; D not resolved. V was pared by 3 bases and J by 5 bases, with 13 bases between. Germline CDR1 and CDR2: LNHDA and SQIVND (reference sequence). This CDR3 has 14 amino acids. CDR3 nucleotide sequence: TGTGCCAGTAGTATGCCAGCTCTTTTTGAGACCCAGTACTTC. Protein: CASSMPALFETQYF.